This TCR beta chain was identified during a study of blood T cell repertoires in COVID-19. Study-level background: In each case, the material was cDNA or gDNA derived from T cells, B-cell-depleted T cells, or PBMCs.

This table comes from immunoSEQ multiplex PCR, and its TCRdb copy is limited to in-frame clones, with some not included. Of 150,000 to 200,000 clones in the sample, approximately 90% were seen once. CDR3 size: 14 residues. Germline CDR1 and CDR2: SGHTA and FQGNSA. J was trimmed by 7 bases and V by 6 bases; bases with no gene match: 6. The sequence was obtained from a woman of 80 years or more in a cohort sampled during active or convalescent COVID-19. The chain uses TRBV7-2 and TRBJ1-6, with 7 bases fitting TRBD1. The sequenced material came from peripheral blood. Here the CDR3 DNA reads TGTGCCAGCAGAACAGGGGTCGTGAATTCACCCCTCCACTTT. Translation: CASRTGVVNSPLHF.